This T cell receptor beta chain was recovered during a study of cytomegalovirus exposure and HLA in healthy donors. The PCR ran on 60 Vbeta and 13 Jbeta primers. Repertoires were generated with immunoSEQ multiplex PCR, while TCRdb's copy carries only in-frame clones and drops some. The sample yields approximately 80,000 clones, 78% seen once. Trimming left V 4 bases short and J 2 bases short, with 8 bases between. Germline CDR1 reads MNHNS; CDR2 reads SASEGT. CDR3 length equals 13 residues. Study findings and constraints: Presence/absence analyses assumed roughly uniform sequencing depth across donors, which may not hold. Evidence from a later analysis indicated that most CMV-associated TCR beta chains looked HLA-restricted. There were 164 TCR beta chains listed as cytomegalovirus-associated. The authors later found HLA-associated TCR beta chains more clonally expanded than equally common others.

This clone was observed once. What it binds is not known. The clonotype was recovered from a male donor in good health and CMV-seropositive. Sequences were obtained from PBMCs. The chain employs TRBV6-1 and TRBJ1-2; D unresolved. The CDR3 loop is CASSVDGNYGYTF. The CDR3, as DNA: TGTGCCAGCAGTGTCGACGGGAACTATGGCTACACCTTC.